One and the same sample provided the 25 T cell receptor beta chains below, sequenced in a study of T cell responses to AZD1222 COVID-19 vaccine. Sequenced by immunoSEQ multiplex PCR; TCRdb stores in-frame clones only, minus some. Found here are about 97,000 clones, approximately 90% of them singletons; the top ten hold more than 4.5%. This specimen consisted of peripheral blood, obtained on day 0 of AZD1222 vaccination. Receptors were obtained from an adult in good health.

CDR3 protein: CASSPRAAATRGANVLTF. The DNA for the CDR3 is TGTGCCAGCAGCCCGCGGGCAGCCGCCACTCGAGGGGCCAACGTCCTGACTTTC. The chain carries TRBV5-6 and TRBJ2-6; D is perhaps TRBD2 (5 bases). The CDR3 has 18 residues. Germline V gene data show CDR1 as SGHDT and CDR2 as YYEEEE. V dropped 4 bases and J dropped 4 bases, with 21 bases sitting between them.

This chain links TRBV29-1 with TRBJ1-2, with a weak D call TRBD1 (5 bases). V shed 3 bases and J shed 0 bases, with 17 bases lying between them. This CDR3 has 16 residues. Germline V gene lookup returns CDR1 SQVTM and CDR2 ANQGSEA. CDR3 DNA: TGCAGCGTTGAGGTCCAGGGAGGGATAGCTAACTATGGCTACACCTTC. It codes for CSVEVQGGIANYGYTF.

The chain carries TRBV13 and TRBJ1-1; 8 bases map to TRBD1. The ends lost 1 base at V and 10 bases at J; junction bases unmatched: 8. The length of the CDR3 is 14 residues. Germline lookup yields CDR1 PRHDT and CDR2 FYEKMQ (reference sequence). The CDR3 reads CASSLVSRGRGAFF. The DNA for the CDR3 is TGTGCCAGCAGCTTAGTGTCCAGGGGGCGCGGAGCTTTCTTT. Full variable domain (missing parts from reference TRBV13 and TRBJ1-1): AAGVIQSPRHLIKEKRETATLKCYPIPRHDTVYWYQQGPGQDPQFLISFYEKMQSDKGSIPDRFSAQQFSDYHSELNMSSLELGDSALYFCASSLVSRGRGAFFGQGTRLTVV.

The gene calls are TRBV4-2 and TRBJ1-1, with a tentative D call TRBD1 (5 bases). Germline V lookup: CDR1 LGHNA, CDR2 YNFKEQ. The V end was cut by 0 bases, the J end by 0 bases, with 8 bases between. This CDR3 comprises 15 residues. CDR3 DNA: TGTGCCAGCAGCCAAGATTTACAGGTGAACACTGAAGCTTTCTTT. Its translation is CASSQDLQVNTEAFF.

The chain joins TRBV4-2 to TRBJ1-2; D perhaps matches TRBD1 (6 bases). This CDR3 is built from 16 residues. Trimming left V 0 bases short and J 4 bases short, with 15 bases between. Germline lookup yields CDR1 LGHNA and CDR2 YNFKEQ. CDR3 sequence reads: CASSQESSGAGYGYTF. In DNA form, the CDR3 reads TGTGCCAGCAGCCAAGAATCATCAGGGGCGGGCTATGGCTACACCTTC.

The chain is built from TRBV19 and TRBJ1-1, with TRBD1 matching 10 bases. Trimming removed 5 bases from V and 1 base from J; junction bases left unmatched: 4. The CDR3 sequence is 15 residues long. Looked up from germline, CDR1 is LNHDA and CDR2 is SQIVND (reference sequence). CDR3 region: CASSRTGGSNTEAFF. The DNA of the CDR3 is TGTGCCAGTAGTCGGACAGGGGGATCGAACACTGAAGCTTTCTTT. Full variable domain (missing parts from reference TRBV19 and TRBJ1-1): DGGITQSPKYLFRKEGQNVTLSCEQNLNHDAMYWYRQDPGQGLRLIYYSQIVNDFQKGDIAEGYSVSREKKESFPLTVTSAQKNPTAFYLCASSRTGGSNTEAFFGQGTRLTVV.

For this clone: At one boundary the junction diverges from the germline segment, which might be a read error. The genes are TRBV27 and TRBJ2-7; D might be TRBD1 (6 bases). The CDR3 runs to 13 residues. Germline lookup yields CDR1 MNHEY and CDR2 SMNVEV (reference sequence). Written as DNA, the CDR3 is TGTGCCAGCAGTTTAGGGAACTCCGGGACACCGGTATTC. Translated: CASSLGNSGTPVF.

The chain employs TRBV7-3 and TRBJ2-1, with 10 bases lining up with TRBD2. After removal of 8 bases from V and 2 bases from J, the junction contained 9 bases not matched to a gene. The V gene's germline CDR1 is SGHTA and CDR2 FQGTGA. The CDR3 is 16 residues long. The CDR3 sequence: CASSSPSGGAYNEQFF. The CDR3 nucleotides are TGTGCCAGCTCAAGTCCCAGCGGGGGGGCCTACAATGAGCAGTTCTTC.

A single count supports this clone. The V gene is TRBV9, the J gene TRBJ1-1; 9 bases are shared with TRBD1. Germline V CDR1 and CDR2: SGDLS, YYNGEE. Unmatched junction bases numbered 6, after V lost 0 bases and J lost 3 bases. This CDR3 has 16 residues. The CDR3 sequence is CASSVGDRVGYTEAFF. CDR3 nucleotides: TGTGCCAGCAGCGTAGGGGACAGGGTAGGGTACACTGAAGCTTTCTTT.

The rearrangement joins TRBV7-8 to TRBJ1-5; D possibly corresponds to TRBD1 (6 bases). V gave up 5 bases and J gave up 2 bases, with 10 bases separating them. The CDR3 contains 14 residues. Germline values: CDR1 SGHVS, CDR2 FQNEAQ. The CDR3 loop reads CASSRGGGNQPQHF. CDR3 in DNA: TGTGCCAGCAGCCGAGGGGGGGGCAATCAGCCCCAGCATTTT.

The V gene is TRBV6-5, the J gene TRBJ1-2; 7 positions match TRBD1. This CDR3 is built from 15 residues. The V gene end was trimmed by 6 bases and the J gene end by 4 bases; junction bases not matched to a gene: 11. In germline, CDR1 is MNHEY, CDR2 SVGAGI. In nucleotides, the CDR3 is TGTGCCAGCAGACCCGGACAGGACAGAATCTATGGCTACACCTTC. Translating gives CASRPGQDRIYGYTF.

The V gene is TRBV5-1, the J gene TRBJ1-4; D gene ambiguous. This CDR3 has 15 amino acids. The germline V gene encodes CDR1 SGHRS and CDR2 YFSETQ. V was clipped by 4 bases and J by 3 bases, with 13 bases between them. The CDR3 DNA sequence: TGCGCCAGCAGCCCCGGTCGGGAGCCTAATGAAAAACTGTTTTTT. This encodes CASSPGREPNEKLFF.

The chain employs TRBV5-1 and TRBJ2-3; 10 bases fit TRBD2. Germline V gives CDR1 SGHRS, CDR2 YFSETQ. This CDR3 contains 18 residues. The trim removed 4 bases at V and 2 bases at J, leaving 13 bases unmatched. CDR3 sequence (DNA): TGCGCCAGCAGCGGCTCAGGACTAGCGGAACGACCCACAGATACGCAGTATTTT. Translated, it gives CASSGSGLAERPTDTQYF. Looking up the rest from reference TRBV5-1 and TRBJ2-3 gives the full variable domain: KAGVTQTPRYLIKTRGQQVTLSCSPISGHRSVSWYQQTPGQGLQFLFEYFSETQRNKGNFPGRFSGRQFSNSRSEMNVSTLELGDSALYLCASSGSGLAERPTDTQYFGPGTRLTVL.

The rearrangement uses TRBV18 and TRBJ2-2; TRBD1 is a possible D gene (6 bases). The CDR3 runs 16 residues. V was shortened by 3 bases and J by 4 bases, with 15 bases between the two germline ends. In germline, CDR1 is KGHSH, CDR2 LQKENI. The CDR3 spells CASSPYRDESTGELFF. CDR3 coding DNA: TGTGCCAGCTCACCCTACAGGGACGAGAGCACCGGGGAGCTGTTTTTT.

The chain employs TRBV27 and TRBJ2-7, with TRBD1 identical over 8 bases. Germline CDR1 is MNHEY and CDR2 is SMNVEV (reference sequence). CDR3 length: 14 amino acids. V was pared by 5 bases and J by 4 bases, with 7 bases of the junction left unmatched. The CDR3: CASSIQGAKYEQYF. The CDR3 coding sequence is TGTGCCAGCAGTATTCAGGGGGCCAAATACGAGCAGTACTTC.

This rearrangement joins TRBV5-8 to TRBJ1-1, with TRBD1 matching over 10 bases. The V and J ends lost 4 bases and 5 bases, in that order; junction bases with no gene match: 8. The CDR3 is 15 residues long. Germline V gives CDR1 SGHTS, CDR2 YDEGEE. CDR3 in DNA: TGTGCCAGCAGCCTCCGGGACAGGGGTGTTACTGAAGCTTTCTTT. Amino acid sequence: CASSLRDRGVTEAFF.

V and J are TRBV29-1 and TRBJ1-1; D unresolved. The CDR3 spans 14 residues. Germline V CDR1 and CDR2: SQVTM, ANQGSEA. With 7 bases removed from V and 5 bases from J, the gap between germline ends came to 20 bases. The CDR3 is CSARLTFGDTEAFF. CDR3 nucleotides: TGCAGCGCCCGCTTAACATTTGGAGATACTGAAGCTTTCTTT.

This sequence joins TRBV9 and TRBJ2-2; 7 bases fit TRBD2. The junction had 5 bases not matched to a gene; V was cut back by 0 bases and J by 6 bases. CDR1 is SGDLS, CDR2 YYNGEE, per germline. CDR3 length: 15 residues. The CDR3 coding sequence is TGTGCCAGCAGCGTAGAGAGCGGGGTAGCCGGGGAGCTGTTTTTT. Amino acids: CASSVESGVAGELFF.

This clone has a handful of counts. This chain connects TRBV6-2 or TRBV6-3 to TRBJ2-3; TRBD2 is a possible D gene (5 bases). The CDR3 spans 15 residues. Germline V gene data show CDR1 as MNHEY and CDR2 as SVGEGT. V lost 4 bases to trimming and J lost 0 bases, with 11 bases between them. CDR3 DNA sequence: TGTGCCAGCAGTTCCCCTTGGACTAGCACAGATACGCAGTATTTT. It encodes CASSSPWTSTDTQYF.

The chain couples TRBV27 to TRBJ2-1, with 7 bases identical to TRBD2. CDR1 is MNHEY, CDR2 SMNVEV, per germline (reference sequence). The CDR3 is 16 residues long. J gave up 0 bases and V 5 bases, and 7 bases lay outside the gene matches. CDR3 in DNA: TGTGCCAGCAGTCCTCGGAGCGGGGTCTCCTACAATGAGCAGTTCTTC. It specifies CASSPRSGVSYNEQFF.

V gene TRBV20-1 combines with J gene TRBJ1-5, with TRBD1 as a possible D gene (5 bases). Germline CDR1 and CDR2: DFQATT and SNEGSKA (reference sequence). V was shortened by 3 bases and J by 7 bases, with 19 bases between the two germline ends. The CDR3 has 15 amino acids. CDR3 region: CSASPREGPNQPQHF. CDR3 DNA sequence: TGCAGTGCTAGTCCCAGGGAAGGCCCTAACCAGCCCCAGCATTTT.

J is TRBJ1-2 and V is TRBV30; D unresolved. Germline CDR1 is GTSNPN and CDR2 is SVGIG (reference sequence). Between the trimmed V and J ends, which lost 3 bases and 0 bases, there was a span of 11 bases. This CDR3 has 14 residues. The CDR3 here is CAWRVLNTNYGYTF. The CDR3 DNA reads as TGTGCCTGGAGGGTGCTAAATACTAACTATGGCTACACCTTC.

In its sample, this clone was seen once. The gene calls are TRBV12-3 or TRBV12-4 and TRBJ2-5; D may be TRBD1 or TRBD2 (5 bases each). The CDR3 loop spans 13 amino acids. Trimming cost V 6 bases and J 7 bases, with 15 bases left between them. The CDR3, as DNA: TGTGCCAGCAGCCCACCGGGACGGTGGACCCAGTACTTC. Translation gives CASSPPGRWTQYF.

J is TRBJ1-6 and V is TRBV7-2; D possibly corresponds to TRBD1 (5 bases). The V gene lost 6 bases and the J gene lost 10 bases, with 13 bases spanning the gap. This CDR3 has 13 amino acids. Germline loops: CDR1 SGHTA, CDR2 FQGNSA. The CDR3 protein is CASRQDASSPLHF. Here the CDR3 DNA reads TGTGCCAGCAGACAGGACGCGAGCTCACCCCTCCACTTT.

This sequence joins TRBV5-1 and TRBJ2-2; 8 bases line up with TRBD2. Germline V gene data show CDR1 as SGHRS and CDR2 as YFSETQ. This CDR3 contains 14 residues. Trimming removed 7 bases from V and 5 bases from J; junction bases left unmatched: 7. In DNA form, the CDR3 reads TGCGCCAGCGGCCCGACTAGCGTGACCGGGGAGCTGTTTTTT. Its translation is CASGPTSVTGELFF.